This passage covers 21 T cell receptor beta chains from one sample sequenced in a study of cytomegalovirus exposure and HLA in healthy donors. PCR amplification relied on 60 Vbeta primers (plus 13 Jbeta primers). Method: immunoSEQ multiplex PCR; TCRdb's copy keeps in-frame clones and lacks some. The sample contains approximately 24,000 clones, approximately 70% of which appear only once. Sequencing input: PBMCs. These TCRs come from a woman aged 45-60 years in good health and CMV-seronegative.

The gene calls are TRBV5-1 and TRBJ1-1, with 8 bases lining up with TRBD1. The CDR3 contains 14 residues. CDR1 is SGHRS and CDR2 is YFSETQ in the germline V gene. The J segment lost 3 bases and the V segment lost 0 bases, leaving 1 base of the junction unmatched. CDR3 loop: CASSLGTGYTEAFF. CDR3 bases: TGCGCCAGCAGCTTGGGGACAGGGTACACTGAAGCTTTCTTT.

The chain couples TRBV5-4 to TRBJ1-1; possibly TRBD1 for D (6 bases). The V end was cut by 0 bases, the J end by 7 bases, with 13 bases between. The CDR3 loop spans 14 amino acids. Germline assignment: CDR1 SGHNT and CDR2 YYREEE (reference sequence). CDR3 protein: CASSLAGQNYEAFF. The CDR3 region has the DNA TGTGCCAGCAGCTTGGCCGGACAGAACTATGAAGCTTTCTTT.

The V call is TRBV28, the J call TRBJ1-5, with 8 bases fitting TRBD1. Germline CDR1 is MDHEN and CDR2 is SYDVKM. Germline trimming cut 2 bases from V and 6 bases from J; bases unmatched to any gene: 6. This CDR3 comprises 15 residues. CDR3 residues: CASSLSRGQFQPQHF. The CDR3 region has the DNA TGTGCCAGCAGTTTAAGCAGGGGGCAATTTCAGCCCCAGCATTTT. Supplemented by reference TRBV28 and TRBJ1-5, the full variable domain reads DVKVTQSSRYLVKRTGEKVFLECVQDMDHENMFWYRQDPGLGLRLIYFSYDVKMKEKGDIPEGYSVSREKKERFSLILESASTNQTSMYLCASSLSRGQFQPQHFGDGTRLSIL.

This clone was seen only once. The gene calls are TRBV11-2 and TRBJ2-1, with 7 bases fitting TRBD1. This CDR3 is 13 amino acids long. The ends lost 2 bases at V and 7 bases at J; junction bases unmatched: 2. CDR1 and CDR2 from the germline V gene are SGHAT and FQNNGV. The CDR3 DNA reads TGTGCCAGCAGCTTATCGGACAGGAATGAGCAGTTCTTC. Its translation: CASSLSDRNEQFF.

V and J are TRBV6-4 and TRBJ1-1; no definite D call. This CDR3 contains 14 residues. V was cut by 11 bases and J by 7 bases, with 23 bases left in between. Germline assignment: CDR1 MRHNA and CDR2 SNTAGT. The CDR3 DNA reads TGTGCCTCCAAAACCCAGAGGGCCGCCCATGAAGCTTTCTTT. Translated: CASKTQRAAHEAFF.

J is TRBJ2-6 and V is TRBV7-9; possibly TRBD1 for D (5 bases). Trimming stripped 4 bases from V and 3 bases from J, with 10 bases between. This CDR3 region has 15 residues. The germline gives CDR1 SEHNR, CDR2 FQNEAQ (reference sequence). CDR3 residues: CASSSLGDGANVLTF. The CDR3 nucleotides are TGTGCCAGCAGCTCCCTAGGGGATGGGGCCAACGTCCTGACTTTC. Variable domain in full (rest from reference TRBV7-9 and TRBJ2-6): DTGVSQNPRHKITKRGQNVTFRCDPISEHNRLYWYRQTLGQGPEFLTYFQNEAQLEKSRLLSDRFSAERPKGSFSTLEIQRTEQGDSAMYLCASSSLGDGANVLTFGAGSRLTVL.

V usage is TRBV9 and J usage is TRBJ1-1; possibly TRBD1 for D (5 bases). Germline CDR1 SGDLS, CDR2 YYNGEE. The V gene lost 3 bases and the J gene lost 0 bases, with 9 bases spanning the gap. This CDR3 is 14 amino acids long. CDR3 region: CASSETVMNTEAFF. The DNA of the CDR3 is TGTGCCAGCAGCGAGACAGTAATGAACACTGAAGCTTTCTTT.

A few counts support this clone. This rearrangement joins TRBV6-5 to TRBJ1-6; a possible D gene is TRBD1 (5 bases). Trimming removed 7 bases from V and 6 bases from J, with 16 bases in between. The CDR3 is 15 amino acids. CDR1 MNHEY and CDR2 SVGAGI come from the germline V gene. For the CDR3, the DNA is TGTGCCAGCACTAGGAGGGGTCGGGGTAATTCACCCCTCCACTTT. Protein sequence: CASTRRGRGNSPLHF.

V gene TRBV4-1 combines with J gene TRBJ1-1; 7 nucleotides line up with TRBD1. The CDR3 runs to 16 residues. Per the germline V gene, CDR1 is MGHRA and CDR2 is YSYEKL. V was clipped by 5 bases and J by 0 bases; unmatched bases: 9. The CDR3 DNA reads TGCGCCAGCAGCAACCGGGACAGAAACATGAACACTGAAGCTTTCTTT. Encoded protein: CASSNRDRNMNTEAFF.

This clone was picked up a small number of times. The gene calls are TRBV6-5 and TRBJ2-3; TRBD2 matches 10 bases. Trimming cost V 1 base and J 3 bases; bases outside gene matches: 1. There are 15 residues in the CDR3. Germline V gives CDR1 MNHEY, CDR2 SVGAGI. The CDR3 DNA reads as TGTGCCAGCAGTTACTTAGCGGGGGGTACAGATACGCAGTATTTT. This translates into CASSYLAGGTDTQYF.

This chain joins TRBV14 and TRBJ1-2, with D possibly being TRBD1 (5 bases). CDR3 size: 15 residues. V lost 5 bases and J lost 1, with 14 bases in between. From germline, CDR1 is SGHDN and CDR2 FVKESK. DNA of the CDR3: TGTGCCAGCAGCGGTCAGGGATCCGTTAACTATGGCTACACCTTC. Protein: CASSGQGSVNYGYTF.

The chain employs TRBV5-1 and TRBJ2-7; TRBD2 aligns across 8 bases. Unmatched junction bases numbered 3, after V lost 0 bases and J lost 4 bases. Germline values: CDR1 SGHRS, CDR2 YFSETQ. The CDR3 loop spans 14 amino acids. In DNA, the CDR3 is TGCGCCAGCAGCTTGGTTGCGGGGGGTTACGAGCAGTACTTC. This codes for CASSLVAGGYEQYF.

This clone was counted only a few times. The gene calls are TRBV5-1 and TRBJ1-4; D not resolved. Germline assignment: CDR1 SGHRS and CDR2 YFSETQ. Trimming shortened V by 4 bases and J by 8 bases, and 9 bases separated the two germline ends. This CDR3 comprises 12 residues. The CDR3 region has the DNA TGCGCCAGCAGCCCCCCAAGCGAAAAACTGTTTTTT. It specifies CASSPPSEKLFF.

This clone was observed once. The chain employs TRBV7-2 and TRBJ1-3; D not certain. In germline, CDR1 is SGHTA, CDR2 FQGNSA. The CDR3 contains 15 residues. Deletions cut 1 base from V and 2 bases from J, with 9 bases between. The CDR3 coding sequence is TGTGCCAGCAGCTTAGTTGAGACACCTGGAAACACCATATATTTT. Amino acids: CASSLVETPGNTIYF.

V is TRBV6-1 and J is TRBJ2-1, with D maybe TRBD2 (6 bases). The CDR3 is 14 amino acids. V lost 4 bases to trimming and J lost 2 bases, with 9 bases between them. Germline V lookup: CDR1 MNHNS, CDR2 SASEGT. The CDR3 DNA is TGTGCCAGCAGTGTGGGGGGTGCCTACAATGAGCAGTTCTTC. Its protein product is CASSVGGAYNEQFF.

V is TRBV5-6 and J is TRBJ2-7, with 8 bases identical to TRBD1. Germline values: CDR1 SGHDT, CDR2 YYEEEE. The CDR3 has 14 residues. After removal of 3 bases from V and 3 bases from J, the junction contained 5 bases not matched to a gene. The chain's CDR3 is CASSYVQGVYEQYF. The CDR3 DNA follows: TGTGCCAGCAGCTACGTACAGGGGGTCTACGAGCAGTACTTC.

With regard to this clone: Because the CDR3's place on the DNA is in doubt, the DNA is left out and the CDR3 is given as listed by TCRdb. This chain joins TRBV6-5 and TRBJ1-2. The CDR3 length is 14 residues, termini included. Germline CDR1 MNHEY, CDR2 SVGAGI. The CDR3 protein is CASSSSGTSYGYTF.

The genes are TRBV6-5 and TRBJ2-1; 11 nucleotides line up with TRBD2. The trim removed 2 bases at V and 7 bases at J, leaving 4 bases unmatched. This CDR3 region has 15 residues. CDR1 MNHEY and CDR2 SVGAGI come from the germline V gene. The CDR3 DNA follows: TGTGCCAGCAGTTACGGGGGACTAGCGGAGAATGAGCAGTTCTTC. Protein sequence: CASSYGGLAENEQFF.

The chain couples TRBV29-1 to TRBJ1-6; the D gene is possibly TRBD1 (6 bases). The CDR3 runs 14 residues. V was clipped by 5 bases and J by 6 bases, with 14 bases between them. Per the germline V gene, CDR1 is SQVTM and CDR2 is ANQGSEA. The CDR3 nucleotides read TGCAGCGTTCAAACAGGACAGAGTAATTCACCCCTCCACTTT. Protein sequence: CSVQTGQSNSPLHF.

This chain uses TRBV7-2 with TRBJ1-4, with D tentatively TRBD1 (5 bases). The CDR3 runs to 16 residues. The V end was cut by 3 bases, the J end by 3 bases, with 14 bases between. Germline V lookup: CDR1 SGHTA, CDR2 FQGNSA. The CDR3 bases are TGTGCCAGCAGCTTGGACATAACAGGACCTAATGAAAAACTGTTTTTT. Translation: CASSLDITGPNEKLFF.

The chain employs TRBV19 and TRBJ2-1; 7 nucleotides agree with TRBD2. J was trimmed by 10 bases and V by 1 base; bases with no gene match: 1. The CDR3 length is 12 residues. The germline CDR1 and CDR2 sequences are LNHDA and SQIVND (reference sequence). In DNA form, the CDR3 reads TGTGCCAGTAGTATAGCGCGGGGGGAGCAGTTCTTC. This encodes CASSIARGEQFF.